This record concerns one T cell receptor (beta chain) sequence. Antigen specificity is unknown. Production of TCR cDNA was by 5'RACE template switching, which also added a universal primer site and UMIs. TCRdb re-derived calls from the 5' RACE reads in MiXCR, one entry per CDR3 protein. In the table there are some 290,000 distinct CDR3 sequences, around a tenth of which are singletons. This specimen comes from a study of T cells after yellow fever vaccination. Findings and limits, study-wide: It was a weaker secondary response, yet one that peaked faster, at day 5 versus 15. Post-booster repertoires again held most primary-vaccination clones (roughly 95% CD4, 88% CD8).

J gave up 1 base and V 2 bases, and 5 bases lay outside the gene matches. Looked up from germline, CDR1 is MNHNS and CDR2 is SASEGT. The CDR3 covers 16 residues. The material sequenced was CD4+ T cells sorted from PBMCs, taken 45 days after the yellow fever booster vaccination. The rearrangement links TRBV6-1 to TRBJ1-3; TRBD1 matches 7 bases. This receptor was taken from a man aged 18 to 35 who received the YFV17D yellow fever vaccine. CDR3 amino acids: CASSETGQRSGNTIYF. Written as DNA, the CDR3 is TGTGCCAGCAGTGAAACGGGACAGAGATCTGGAAACACCATATATTTT.